The 12 T cell receptor beta chains below all came from one sample that was sequenced in a study of blood T cell repertoires in COVID-19. TCRdb's table, derived via immunoSEQ multiplex PCR, lists solely in-frame clones and lacks some. Of about 130,000 clones listed, 75% to 90% were seen once; the top ten hold 3.5% to 5%. Sequencing was done on a sample of peripheral blood. These receptors were obtained from a human donor in a cohort sampled during active COVID-19.

The chain has TRBV7-2 and TRBJ2-5; possibly TRBD2 for D (5 bases). The CDR3 has 15 amino acids. Germline CDR1 and CDR2: SGHTA and FQGNSA. V was trimmed by 2 bases and J by 2 bases, leaving 12 bases between them. The CDR3 region is CASSLSTGSQETQYF. The CDR3 DNA reads TGTGCCAGCAGCTTATCGACGGGAAGTCAAGAGACCCAGTACTTC.

The V and J genes are TRBV27 and TRBJ2-1; the D gene is possibly TRBD2 (5 bases). V dropped 4 bases and J dropped 4 bases, with 14 bases sitting between them. Germline CDR1 reads MNHEY; CDR2 reads SMNVEV (reference sequence). The CDR3 has 15 amino acids. The CDR3 bases are TGTGCCAGCAGTTATTCAGGAGAGGGTTACAATGAGCAGTTCTTC. Encoded protein: CASSYSGEGYNEQFF.

The chain couples TRBV7-8 to TRBJ2-1; the match to TRBD1 covers 7 bases. The CDR3 runs 12 residues. V gave up 5 bases and J gave up 14 bases; unmatched junction bases: 9. Germline V gene lookup returns CDR1 SGHVS and CDR2 FQNEAQ. The chain's CDR3 is CASSLLRGRKFF. CDR3 nucleotides: TGTGCCAGCAGCCTTCTAAGGGGGCGCAAGTTCTTC.

This clone was counted between two and nine times. V gene TRBV15 combines with J gene TRBJ2-5, with TRBD1 matching over 8 bases. Germline loops: CDR1 LNHNV, CDR2 YYDKDF (reference sequence). The CDR3 loop spans 16 amino acids. After removal of 3 bases from V and 1 base from J, the junction contained 7 bases not matched to a gene. CDR3 coding DNA: TGTGCCACCAGCAGGGACAGGGCTTCACCCCAAGAGACCCAGTACTTC. It yields the protein CATSRDRASPQETQYF.

The rearrangement uses TRBV7-9 and TRBJ1-1; no definite D call. The CDR3 contains 14 residues. Trimming shortened V by 1 base and J by 3 bases, and 9 bases separated the two germline ends. Germline CDR1 is SEHNR and CDR2 is FQNEAQ (reference sequence). In nucleotides, the CDR3 is TGTGCCAGCAGCTTAGGTCTAGTTCACACTGAAGCTTTCTTT. It codes for CASSLGLVHTEAFF.

This clone was observed once. V gene TRBV7-8 combines with J gene TRBJ1-2; 9 bases line up with TRBD1. This CDR3 is built from 16 residues. The V segment lost 5 bases and the J segment 0 bases; nucleotides outside the gene matches: 7. CDR1 and CDR2 (germline): SGHVS, FQNEAQ. The CDR3 loop reads CASSPGQGIANYGYTF. The DNA for the CDR3 is TGTGCCAGCAGCCCAGGACAGGGGATAGCTAACTATGGCTACACCTTC.

This clone is a singleton in its sample. The CDR3 spells CASSLELAGGTGELFF. Written as DNA, the CDR3 is TGTGCCAGCAGCTTAGAGCTAGCGGGAGGTACCGGGGAGCTGTTTTTT. V usage is TRBV7-9 and J usage is TRBJ2-2, with TRBD2 matching over 11 bases. Germline CDR1 reads SEHNR; CDR2 reads FQNEAQ (reference sequence). V was pared by 1 base and J by 5 bases, with 3 bases of the junction left unmatched. The CDR3 extends over 16 amino acids.

V is TRBV7-2 and J is TRBJ2-1; D is possibly TRBD2 (5 bases). Trimming removed 2 bases at V and 7 bases at J, with 15 bases between. CDR1 is SGHTA and CDR2 is FQGNSA in the germline V gene. This CDR3 comprises 15 residues. Here the CDR3 reads CASSLSGRALNEQFF. CDR3 in DNA: TGTGCCAGCAGCTTAAGTGGGCGGGCACTGAATGAGCAGTTCTTC.

This CDR3 reads CASSLTGAYEQYV. CDR3 DNA: TGTGCCAGCAGTTTGACAGGAGCCTACGAGCAGTACGTC. The rearrangement links TRBV12-3 or TRBV12-4 to TRBJ2-7, with TRBD1 as a possible D gene (6 bases). The CDR3 spans 13 residues. The V and J ends lost 3 bases and 2 bases respectively, with 8 bases between them.

J is TRBJ1-1 and V is TRBV5-1, with unresolved D. The CDR3 spans 16 residues. Trimming left V 2 bases short and J 3 bases short, with 17 bases between. The germline V gene encodes CDR1 SGHRS and CDR2 YFSETQ. The CDR3 DNA reads TGCGCCAGCAGCTTTACCTCACGAACACATTACACTGAAGCTTTCTTT. Amino acids: CASSFTSRTHYTEAFF.

This chain uses TRBV6-6 with TRBJ1-2; D gene uncertain. Trimming removed 6 bases from V and 2 bases from J, with 16 bases in between. The germline CDR1 and CDR2 sequences are MNHNY and SVGAGI (reference sequence). The length of the CDR3 is 15 residues. The DNA of the CDR3 is TGTGCCAGCAGCCCGGACGGAGGGTCCAACTATGGCTACACCTTC. Residues: CASSPDGGSNYGYTF.

The V gene is TRBV6-5, the J gene TRBJ2-7; the match to TRBD1 covers 8 bases. J lost 3 bases, V lost 6 bases, and 4 bases had no gene match. Germline V CDR1 and CDR2: MNHEY, SVGAGI. The CDR3 extends over 13 amino acids. CDR3 nucleotide sequence: TGTGCCAGCAGCATCGGGACAGGCTACGAGCAGTACGTC. It codes for CASSIGTGYEQYV.